Presented here are 24 T cell receptor beta chains from one specimen sequenced in a study of blood T cell repertoires in COVID-19. Only in-frame clones appear in the TCRdb table, and some are missing; sequencing was by immunoSEQ multiplex PCR. The repertoire holds fewer than 130,000 clones, with less than 80% as singletons. The sample comprised peripheral blood. These receptors all come from a man between 70 and 80 years old with active or convalescent COVID-19.

In this sample, this clone turned up a few times. The V gene is TRBV28, the J gene TRBJ1-5, with a tentative D call TRBD1 (6 bases). Per germline, CDR1 MDHEN and CDR2 SYDVKM. The CDR3 sequence is 15 residues long. V was pared by 5 bases and J by 1 base, with 12 bases between. The DNA of the CDR3 is TGTGCCAGCAGTCCCACCGGACAGAGCAATCAGCCCCAGCATTTT. Translating gives CASSPTGQSNQPQHF. The variable domain in full, with the rest retrieved from reference TRBV28 and TRBJ1-5, is DVKVTQSSRYLVKRTGEKVFLECVQDMDHENMFWYRQDPGLGLRLIYFSYDVKMKEKGDIPEGYSVSREKKERFSLILESASTNQTSMYLCASSPTGQSNQPQHFGDGTRLSIL.

The chain uses TRBV12-5 and TRBJ2-1, with 9 bases matching TRBD1. The germline V gene encodes CDR1 LGHNT and CDR2 FRNRAP. The CDR3 has 19 amino acids. The V segment lost 0 bases and the J segment 4 bases; nucleotides outside the gene matches: 13. The chain's CDR3 is CASGLVLFGQGRVYNEQFF. The CDR3, as DNA: TGTGCTAGTGGTTTGGTTCTATTCGGACAGGGGAGGGTTTACAATGAGCAGTTCTTC.

Only a few counts were recorded for this clone. This CDR3 is CASSPHPYEQFF. DNA for the CDR3: TGTGCCAGCAGCCCACACCCGTATGAGCAGTTCTTC. The gene calls are TRBV11-2 and TRBJ2-1; D is unclear. Germline values: CDR1 SGHAT, CDR2 FQNNGV. V gave up 5 bases and J gave up 8 bases, with 10 bases separating them. This CDR3 is built from 12 residues.

The chain has TRBV12-5 and TRBJ1-2; TRBD1 agrees at 9 bases. There are 14 residues in the CDR3. The junction had 9 bases not matched to a gene; V was cut back by 5 bases and J by 8 bases. CDR1 is LGHNT, CDR2 FRNRAP, per germline. The DNA for the CDR3 is TGTGCTAGTGGTGAAACAGGGGGCAGAGGAGGCTACACCTTC. It encodes CASGETGGRGGYTF.

V is TRBV2 and J is TRBJ2-6, with 8 bases fitting TRBD1. With 2 bases clipped from V and 2 bases from J, the junction kept 5 bases outside the gene matches. This CDR3 comprises 17 residues. Germline lookup yields CDR1 SNHLY and CDR2 FYNNEI. The CDR3 DNA is TGTGCCAGCAGTGAAAGGCGGACAGGGACTGGGGCCAACGTCCTGACTTTC. Translated: CASSERRTGTGANVLTF.

The rearrangement links TRBV5-8 to TRBJ1-6, with TRBD1 matching over 10 bases. CDR1 and CDR2 (germline): SGHTS, YDEGEE. The CDR3 sequence is 16 residues long. With V trimmed by 4 bases and J by 7 bases, 8 bases remained unmatched. In DNA, the CDR3 is TGTGCCAGCAGCCTACGAGGGGACAGGGGCAATTCACCCCTCCACTTT. Protein product: CASSLRGDRGNSPLHF.

The chain combines TRBV15 with TRBJ2-1, with unresolved D. CDR1 LNHNV and CDR2 YYDKDF come from the germline V gene (reference sequence). The ends were cut back, 8 bases at V and 4 bases at J, with 18 bases in the middle. This CDR3 has 15 amino acids. The CDR3 loop is CATRLRRGSYNEQFF. The CDR3 bases are TGTGCCACCCGCCTTCGAAGAGGCAGTTACAATGAGCAGTTCTTC.

The CDR3 DNA sequence: TGTGCCAGCAGCTTAGGGACTCAAGAGACCCAGTACTTC. Its protein is CASSLGTQETQYF. The chain is built from TRBV7-8 and TRBJ2-5, with D perhaps matching TRBD2 (5 bases). The CDR3 has 13 residues. CDR1 and CDR2 (germline): SGHVS, FQNEAQ. Trimming cost V 1 base and J 2 bases, with 5 bases left between them.

The chain recombines TRBV2 with TRBJ1-3; D is unresolved. Germline CDR1 SNHLY, CDR2 FYNNEI. The CDR3 has 13 residues. Trimming took off 8 bases at V and 0 bases at J, with 8 bases between the two ends. CDR3 region: CASSGSSGNTIYF. The CDR3 coding sequence is TGTGCCAGCTCGGGGAGCTCTGGAAACACCATATATTTT.

The chain joins TRBV12-3 or TRBV12-4 to TRBJ2-3; 7 bases line up with TRBD1. This CDR3 contains 13 residues. V gave up 7 bases and J gave up 3 bases; unmatched junction bases: 4. The DNA for the CDR3 is TGTGCCAGCACGGGACAGTTTACAGATACGCAGTATTTT. Its translation is CASTGQFTDTQYF.

The V and J genes are TRBV28 and TRBJ1-5; 7 bases line up with TRBD1. With 5 bases clipped from V and 5 bases from J, the junction kept 9 bases outside the gene matches. The CDR3 extends over 15 amino acids. Germline CDR1 and CDR2: MDHEN and SYDVKM. CDR3 loop: CASSPDRTTYQPQHF. The DNA of the CDR3 is TGTGCCAGCAGTCCGGACAGGACAACGTATCAGCCCCAGCATTTT.

The CDR3 loop is CASSYSSGKATEAFF. For the CDR3, the DNA is TGTGCCAGCAGTTACTCCTCAGGGAAGGCCACTGAAGCTTTCTTT. This rearrangement joins TRBV6-6 to TRBJ1-1; D possibly corresponds to TRBD1 (5 bases). CDR3 length: 15 amino acids. The V and J ends lost 0 bases and 4 bases respectively, with 12 bases between them. The germline V gene encodes CDR1 MNHNY and CDR2 SVGAGI (reference sequence).

J is TRBJ2-1 and V is TRBV10-3; TRBD2 matches 13 bases. Per the germline V gene, CDR1 is ENHRY and CDR2 is SYGVKD. Losses at the gene ends were 4 bases for V and 4 bases for J; bases not matched to a gene: 4. CDR3 length equals 16 residues. CDR3 coding DNA: TGTGCCATCAGTGTCGGGACTAGCGGGGTATACAATGAGCAGTTCTTC. It encodes CAISVGTSGVYNEQFF.

The chain is built from TRBV5-4 and TRBJ1-6; TRBD1 aligns across 7 bases. The CDR3 has 12 amino acids. Losses at the gene ends were 4 bases for V and 8 bases for J; bases not matched to a gene: 0. Germline CDR1 is SGHNT and CDR2 is YYREEE (reference sequence). CDR3 in amino acids: CASSQGDSPLHF. CDR3 nucleotide sequence: TGTGCCAGCAGCCAGGGGGATTCACCCCTCCACTTT.

The chain couples TRBV20-1 to TRBJ1-3; TRBD1 is a possible D gene (6 bases). V was pared by 3 bases and J by 4 bases, with 13 bases between. In germline, CDR1 is DFQATT, CDR2 SNEGSKA (reference sequence). This CDR3 region has 14 residues. The CDR3 here is CSASEGGQGNTIYF. The DNA of the CDR3 is TGCAGTGCTAGTGAGGGGGGGCAGGGAAACACCATATATTTT.

This rearrangement joins TRBV5-1 to TRBJ2-3, with 9 bases aligning to TRBD2. There are 15 residues in the CDR3. Looked up from germline, CDR1 is SGHRS and CDR2 is YFSETQ. V lost 5 bases to trimming and J lost 6 bases; unmatched junction nucleotides: 10. CDR3 nucleotides: TGCGCCAGCAGTATCAGCGGGGGGCCCGAGGATACGCAGTATTTT. Translated, it gives CASSISGGPEDTQYF.

The chain has TRBV9 and TRBJ2-2, with D possibly being TRBD1 (5 bases). V dropped 2 bases and J dropped 3 bases, with 8 bases sitting between them. CDR1 and CDR2 (germline): SGDLS, YYNGEE. This CDR3 has 14 amino acids. CDR3 sequence (DNA): TGTGCCAGCAGCGTGGTAGGGGACACCGGGGAGCTGTTTTTT. It is translated as CASSVVGDTGELFF.

The chain uses TRBV14 and TRBJ1-3; TRBD1 matches at 9 bases. Losses at the gene ends were 3 bases for V and 2 bases for J; bases not matched to a gene: 2. The CDR3 is 15 residues long. CDR1 is SGHDN, CDR2 FVKESK, per germline. CDR3 DNA: TGTGCCAGCAGCCAGGGACAGGGCGCTGGAAACACCATATATTTT. Its translation: CASSQGQGAGNTIYF.

Here the CDR3 DNA reads TGTGCCAGCAGCCCCTCGGGGGGAGCTAATGAAAAACTGTTTTTT. It is translated as CASSPSGGANEKLFF. The chain is built from TRBV7-9 and TRBJ1-4; weak D call: TRBD1 (5 bases). V was pared by 5 bases and J by 3 bases, with 13 bases between. This CDR3 has 15 residues. From germline, CDR1 is SEHNR and CDR2 FQNEAQ (reference sequence).

V and J are TRBV2 and TRBJ2-7, with 8 bases fitting TRBD2. This CDR3 has 15 residues. Germline loops: CDR1 SNHLY, CDR2 FYNNEI. V was pared by 3 bases and J by 6 bases, with 10 bases of the junction left unmatched. CDR3 sequence (DNA): TGTGCCAGCAGTGACCCCGGGACTAGGTTTGCCGAGCAGTACTTC. Translating gives CASSDPGTRFAEQYF.

The V gene is TRBV28, the J gene TRBJ2-1; no firm D call. Per germline, CDR1 MDHEN and CDR2 SYDVKM. CDR3 length: 11 amino acids. The V and J ends lost 3 bases and 10 bases respectively, with 7 bases between them. This CDR3 is CASSFEVEQFF. For the CDR3, the DNA is TGTGCCAGCAGTTTCGAGGTAGAGCAGTTCTTC.

The J gene is TRBJ1-2, the V gene TRBV20-1; the D gene is possibly TRBD1 (5 bases). The CDR3 runs 13 residues. CDR1 and CDR2 from the germline V gene are DFQATT and SNEGSKA (reference sequence). V was pared by 6 bases and J by 2 bases, with 13 bases between. CDR3 in DNA: TGCAGTGCCAGTGGGGAGGGGAACTATGGCTACACCTTC. As protein: CSASGEGNYGYTF.

CDR3 DNA sequence: TGTGCCAGCAGCCCGACTAGCGGGCGGGTACGAGAGCAGTACTTC. Residues: CASSPTSGRVREQYF. The chain is built from TRBV5-4 and TRBJ2-7, with 10 nucleotides matching TRBD2. Germline trimming cut 4 bases from V and 7 bases from J; bases unmatched to any gene: 11. CDR3 length: 15 residues. CDR1 is SGHNT, CDR2 YYREEE, per germline (reference sequence).

V and J are TRBV30 and TRBJ2-7; 8 bases agree with TRBD2. CDR1 is GTSNPN, CDR2 SVGIG, per germline (reference sequence). This CDR3 spans 17 amino acids. The ends lost 3 bases at V and 3 bases at J; junction bases unmatched: 16. The CDR3 reads CAWSEGASSGSFYEQYF. Written as DNA, the CDR3 is TGTGCCTGGAGCGAAGGGGCATCTAGCGGGTCGTTCTACGAGCAGTACTTC.